This TCR beta chain was recorded in a study of blood T cell repertoires in COVID-19 (dated by TCRdb to about 2020). As for the study more broadly: The collaborator samples originated in the United States, Italy and Spain and spanned the acute and convalescent phases of COVID-19. Subjects who had been exposed to COVID-19, were actively infected with it, or had recovered from it provided the deeply sampled blood TCRbeta repertoires that made up the dataset. HLA class I and class II types, where available, came from metadata supplied by the sample provider rather than from assay-based typing. The repertoires were released in a freely available public database meant as a resource for research on the immune response to SARS-CoV-2. The prospective study material was composed of cDNA or gDNA derived from T cells, B-cell-depleted T cells, or PBMCs. The samples were drawn from the first 160 participants of the ongoing ImmuneRACE study and from 1,254 subjects provided by 6 global collaborators. Nearly every sample came with metadata listing a de-identified subject ID, COVID-19 status, age in years and sex. The paper as a whole reports these results and caveats: The quantity of clinical and demographic metadata differed by source and by participant and was supplied without curation.

Regarding this clone: The specificity of this receptor is unknown. There are no base qualities to consult, and no much larger clone falls within one base.

TCRbeta CDR3 regions were amplified from genomic DNA using the immunoSEQ Assay, a bias-controlled multiplex PCR. The authors processed their data as follows. Within the assay, amplification of reference gene primers was used to estimate how many nucleated cells each sample contained. To quantify the absolute abundance of each unique TCRbeta CDR3 rearrangement, sequence reads were collapsed and filtered. For each sample, productive Simpson clonality was calculated as the square root of Simpson's diversity index over productive rearrangements. TCRdb's version of the immuneACCESS table is confined to in-frame rearrangements and falls short of the full clone set. An unresolved V gene accounts for under half of the shortfall where checked; the remainder is of unknown origin. The V and J calls and clone size are taken from that table; D and trimming were inferred from the DNA. Recorded for this sample are roughly 70,000 clones; approximately 84% of them occurred a single time. Of the sample, 25% to 30% falls within the top ten clones.

The collaborating institutions used their own protocols to collect whole blood in K2EDTA tubes. For TCRbeta analysis, collaborators shipped samples in one of three forms: frozen whole blood, isolated PBMCs, or DNA extracted from either of those sample types. The receptor's source is a human donor in a cohort sampled during active COVID-19. Material for sequencing was peripheral blood.

The CDR3 protein is CASSPRQGRSYEQYF. The DNA is TGTGCCAGCAGCCCGAGACAGGGGAGGTCCTACGAGCAGTACTTC. The chain is assembled from TRBV7-2 and TRBJ2-7; TRBD1 lines up with 8 middle nucleotides. The germline V gene provides CDR1 SGHTA and CDR2 FQGNSA. The CDR3 contains 15 residues, cysteine and phenylalanine counted. This entry keeps only the CDR3 DNA: 45 bases, framed from base 1. V is pruned by 5 bases and J by 1 base, leaving 7 bases of the junction without a gene match.